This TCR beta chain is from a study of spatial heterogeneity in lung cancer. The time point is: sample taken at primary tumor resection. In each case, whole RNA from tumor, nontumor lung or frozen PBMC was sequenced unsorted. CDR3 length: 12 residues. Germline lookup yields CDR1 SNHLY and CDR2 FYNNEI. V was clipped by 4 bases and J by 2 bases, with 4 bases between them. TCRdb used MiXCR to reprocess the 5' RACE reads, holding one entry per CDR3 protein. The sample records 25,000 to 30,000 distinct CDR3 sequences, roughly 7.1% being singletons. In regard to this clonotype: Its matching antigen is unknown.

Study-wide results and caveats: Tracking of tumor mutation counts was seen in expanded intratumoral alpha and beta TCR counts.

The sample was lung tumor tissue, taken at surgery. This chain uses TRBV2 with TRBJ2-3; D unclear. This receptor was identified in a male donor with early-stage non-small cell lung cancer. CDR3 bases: TGTGCCAGCAGTGTGTTCACAGATACGCAGTATTTT. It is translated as CASSVFTDTQYF.